Here is one T cell receptor (beta chain) with its context. Germline CDR1 reads SGHVS; CDR2 reads FQNEAQ. Trimming removed 0 bases at V and 7 bases at J, with 18 bases between. This CDR3 has 16 amino acids. These data come from a study of cytomegalovirus exposure and HLA in healthy donors. The assay was immunoSEQ multiplex PCR, and TCRdb's table has in-frame clones only and misses some. The data hold approximately 180,000 clones, with 85% to 90% observed a single time. The source is a woman in her 30s in good health and CMV-seronegative. Sequencing used PBMCs. The V gene is TRBV7-8, the J gene TRBJ1-2, with unresolved D. CDR3: CASSLARENRRSGYTF. The CDR3 DNA sequence: TGTGCCAGCAGCTTAGCGAGGGAGAATCGACGCTCTGGCTACACCTTC.